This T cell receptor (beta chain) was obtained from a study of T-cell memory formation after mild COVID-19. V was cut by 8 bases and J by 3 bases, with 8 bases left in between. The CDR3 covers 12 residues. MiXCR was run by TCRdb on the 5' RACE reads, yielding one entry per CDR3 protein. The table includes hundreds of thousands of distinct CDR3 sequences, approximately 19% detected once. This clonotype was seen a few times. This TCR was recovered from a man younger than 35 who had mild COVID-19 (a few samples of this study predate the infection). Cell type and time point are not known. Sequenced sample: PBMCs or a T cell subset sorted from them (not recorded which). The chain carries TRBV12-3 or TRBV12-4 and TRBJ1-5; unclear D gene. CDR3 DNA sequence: TGTGCCAGCCGCACGGTCAATCAGCCCCAGCATTTT. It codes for CASRTVNQPQHF.